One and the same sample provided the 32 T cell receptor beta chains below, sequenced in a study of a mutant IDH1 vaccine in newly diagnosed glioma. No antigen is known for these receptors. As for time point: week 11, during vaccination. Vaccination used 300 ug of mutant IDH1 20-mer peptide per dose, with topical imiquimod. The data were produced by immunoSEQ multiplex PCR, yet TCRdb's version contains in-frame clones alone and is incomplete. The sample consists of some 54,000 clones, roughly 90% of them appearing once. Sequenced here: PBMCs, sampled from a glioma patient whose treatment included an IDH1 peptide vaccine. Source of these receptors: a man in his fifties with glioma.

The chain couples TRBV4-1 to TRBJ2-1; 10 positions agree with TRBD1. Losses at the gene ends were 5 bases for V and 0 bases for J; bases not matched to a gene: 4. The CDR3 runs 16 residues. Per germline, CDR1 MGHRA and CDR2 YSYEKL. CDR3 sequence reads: CASSGQGVSSYNEQFF. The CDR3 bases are TGCGCCAGCAGCGGACAGGGGGTATCCTCCTACAATGAGCAGTTCTTC.

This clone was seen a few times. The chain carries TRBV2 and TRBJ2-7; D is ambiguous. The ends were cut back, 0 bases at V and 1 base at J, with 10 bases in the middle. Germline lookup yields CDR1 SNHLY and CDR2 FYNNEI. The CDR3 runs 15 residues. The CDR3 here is CASSEAGSASYEQYF. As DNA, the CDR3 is TGTGCCAGCAGTGAAGCGGGGTCGGCTTCCTACGAGCAGTACTTC.

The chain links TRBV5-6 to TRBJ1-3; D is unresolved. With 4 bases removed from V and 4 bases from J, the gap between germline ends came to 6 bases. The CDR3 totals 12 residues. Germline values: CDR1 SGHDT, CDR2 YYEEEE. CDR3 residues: CASSLGGNTIYF. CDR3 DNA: TGTGCCAGCAGCCTTGGGGGAAACACCATATATTTT.

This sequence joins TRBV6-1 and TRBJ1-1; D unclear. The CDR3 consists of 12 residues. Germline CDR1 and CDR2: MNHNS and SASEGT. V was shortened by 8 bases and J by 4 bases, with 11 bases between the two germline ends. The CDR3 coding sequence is TGTGCCAGCTCAAGACGGGCCACTGAAGCTTTCTTT. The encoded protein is CASSRRATEAFF.

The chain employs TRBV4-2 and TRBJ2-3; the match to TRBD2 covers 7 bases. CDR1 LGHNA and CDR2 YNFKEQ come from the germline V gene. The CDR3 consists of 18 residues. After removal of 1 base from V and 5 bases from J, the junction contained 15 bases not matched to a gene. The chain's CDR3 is CASSQGPLGAGVVDTQYF. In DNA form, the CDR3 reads TGTGCCAGCAGCCAAGGCCCGCTTGGGGCGGGGGTTGTAGATACGCAGTATTTT.

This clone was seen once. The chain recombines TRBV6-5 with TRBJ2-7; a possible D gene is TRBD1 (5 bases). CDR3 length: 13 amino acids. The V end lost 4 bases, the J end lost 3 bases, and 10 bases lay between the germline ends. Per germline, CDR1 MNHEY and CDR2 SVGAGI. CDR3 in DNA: TGTGCCAGCAGTTGGGGCACCAACTACGAGCAGTACTTC. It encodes CASSWGTNYEQYF.

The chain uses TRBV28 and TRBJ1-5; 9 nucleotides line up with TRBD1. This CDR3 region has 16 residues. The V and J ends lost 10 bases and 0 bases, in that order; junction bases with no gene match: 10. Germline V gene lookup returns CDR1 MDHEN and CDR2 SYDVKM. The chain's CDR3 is CATLDRGDYSNQPQHF. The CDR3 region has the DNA TGTGCCACCCTGGACAGGGGCGATTATAGCAATCAGCCCCAGCATTTT.

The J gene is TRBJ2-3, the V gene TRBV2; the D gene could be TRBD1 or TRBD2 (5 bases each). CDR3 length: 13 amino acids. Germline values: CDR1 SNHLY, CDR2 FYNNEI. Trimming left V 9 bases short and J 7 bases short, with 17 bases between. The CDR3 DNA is TGTGCCAGTACCCCCGGGGCGCCGAATACGCAGTATTTT. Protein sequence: CASTPGAPNTQYF. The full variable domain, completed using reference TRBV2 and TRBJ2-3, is EPEVTQTPSHQVTQMGQEVILRCVPISNHLYFYWYRQILGQKVEFLVSFYNNEISEKSEIFDDQFSVERPDGSNFTLKIRSTKLEDSAMYFCASTPGAPNTQYFGPGTRLTVL.

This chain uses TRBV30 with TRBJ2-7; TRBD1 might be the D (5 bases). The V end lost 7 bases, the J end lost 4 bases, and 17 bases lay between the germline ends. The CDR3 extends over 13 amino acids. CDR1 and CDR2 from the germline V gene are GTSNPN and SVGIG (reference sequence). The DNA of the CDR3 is TGTGCCTCTACCAGATTGACAGATTACGAGCAGTACTTC. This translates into CASTRLTDYEQYF.

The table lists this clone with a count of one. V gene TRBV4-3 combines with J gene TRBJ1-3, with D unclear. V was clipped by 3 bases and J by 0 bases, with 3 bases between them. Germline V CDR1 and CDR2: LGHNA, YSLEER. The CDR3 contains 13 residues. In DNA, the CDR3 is TGCGCCAGCAGCCAGTACTCTGGAAACACCATATATTTT. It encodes CASSQYSGNTIYF.

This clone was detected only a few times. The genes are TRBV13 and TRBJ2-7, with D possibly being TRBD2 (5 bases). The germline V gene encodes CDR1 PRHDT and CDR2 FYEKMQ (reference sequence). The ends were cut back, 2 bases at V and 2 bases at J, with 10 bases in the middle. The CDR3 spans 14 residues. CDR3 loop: CASSLSGIPYEQYF. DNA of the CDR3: TGTGCCAGCAGCTTAAGCGGAATCCCCTACGAGCAGTACTTC.

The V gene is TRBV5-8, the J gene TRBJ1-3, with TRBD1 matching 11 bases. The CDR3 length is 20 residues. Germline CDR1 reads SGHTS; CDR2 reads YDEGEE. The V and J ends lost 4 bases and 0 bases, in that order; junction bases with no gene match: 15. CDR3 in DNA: TGTGCCAGCAGCGAACCCCGGGACAGGGGGATTACCTCCTCTGGAAACACCATATATTTT. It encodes CASSEPRDRGITSSGNTIYF.

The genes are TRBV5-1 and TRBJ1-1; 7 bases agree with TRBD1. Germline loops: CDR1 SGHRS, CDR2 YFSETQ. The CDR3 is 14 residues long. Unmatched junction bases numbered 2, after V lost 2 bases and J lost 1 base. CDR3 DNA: TGCGCCAGCAGCTTTCACAGGGGGAACACTGAAGCTTTCTTT. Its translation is CASSFHRGNTEAFF.

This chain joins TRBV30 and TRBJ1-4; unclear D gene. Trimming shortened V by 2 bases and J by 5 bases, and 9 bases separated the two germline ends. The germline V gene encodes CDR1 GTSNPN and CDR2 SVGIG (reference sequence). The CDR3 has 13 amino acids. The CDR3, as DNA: TGTGCCTGGAGTTACGAAAGAAATGAAAAACTGTTTTTT. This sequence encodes CAWSYERNEKLFF.

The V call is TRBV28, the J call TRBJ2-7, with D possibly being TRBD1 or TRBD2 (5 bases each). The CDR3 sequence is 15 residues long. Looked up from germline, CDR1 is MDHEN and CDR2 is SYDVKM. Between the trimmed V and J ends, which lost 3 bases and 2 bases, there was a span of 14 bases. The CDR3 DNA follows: TGTGCCAGCAGTTTTGAGAGGGGAGAGACCTACGAGCAGTACTTC. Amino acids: CASSFERGETYEQYF.

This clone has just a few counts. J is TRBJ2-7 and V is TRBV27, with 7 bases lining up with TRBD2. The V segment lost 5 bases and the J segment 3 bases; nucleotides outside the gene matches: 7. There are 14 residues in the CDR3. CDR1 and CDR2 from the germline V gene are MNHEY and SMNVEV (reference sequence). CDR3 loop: CASSKRLANYEQYF. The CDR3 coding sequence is TGTGCCAGCAGTAAGAGACTAGCCAACTACGAGCAGTACTTC.

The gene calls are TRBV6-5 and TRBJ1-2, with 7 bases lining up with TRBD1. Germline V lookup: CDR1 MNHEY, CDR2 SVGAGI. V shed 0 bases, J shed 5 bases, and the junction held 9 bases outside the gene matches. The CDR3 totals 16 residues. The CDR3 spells CASSYSTPGTAYGYTF. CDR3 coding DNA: TGTGCCAGCAGTTACTCGACTCCAGGGACAGCTTATGGCTACACCTTC.

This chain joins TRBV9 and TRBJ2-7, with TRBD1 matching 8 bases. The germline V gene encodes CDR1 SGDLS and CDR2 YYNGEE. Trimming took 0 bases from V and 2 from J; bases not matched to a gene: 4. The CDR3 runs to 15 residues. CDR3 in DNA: TGTGCCAGCAGCGTAGGGGGACAGGCTGCCTACGAGCAGTACTTC. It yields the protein CASSVGGQAAYEQYF.

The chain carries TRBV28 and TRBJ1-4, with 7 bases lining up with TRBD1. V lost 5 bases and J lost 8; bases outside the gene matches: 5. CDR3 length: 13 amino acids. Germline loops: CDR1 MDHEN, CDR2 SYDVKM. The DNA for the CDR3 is TGTGCCAGCAGTCCCCCGACAGGGGAAAAACTGTTTTTT. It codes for CASSPPTGEKLFF.

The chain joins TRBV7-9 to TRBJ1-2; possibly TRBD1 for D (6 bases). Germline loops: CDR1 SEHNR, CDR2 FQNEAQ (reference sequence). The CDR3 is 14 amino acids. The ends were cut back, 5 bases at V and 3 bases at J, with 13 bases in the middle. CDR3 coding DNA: TGTGCCAGCAGCCCGACGGGGGGCGACTATGGCTACACCTTC. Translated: CASSPTGGDYGYTF. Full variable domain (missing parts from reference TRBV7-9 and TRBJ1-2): DTGVSQNPRHKITKRGQNVTFRCDPISEHNRLYWYRQTLGQGPEFLTYFQNEAQLEKSRLLSDRFSAERPKGSFSTLEIQRTEQGDSAMYLCASSPTGGDYGYTFGSGTRLTVV.

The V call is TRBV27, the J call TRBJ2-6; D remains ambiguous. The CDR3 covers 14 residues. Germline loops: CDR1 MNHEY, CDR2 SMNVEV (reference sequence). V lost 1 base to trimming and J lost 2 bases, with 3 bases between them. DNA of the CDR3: TGTGCCAGCAGTTTATTAGCTGGGGCCAACGTCCTGACTTTC. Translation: CASSLLAGANVLTF. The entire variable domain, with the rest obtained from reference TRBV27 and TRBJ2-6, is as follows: EAQVTQNPRYLITVTGKKLTVTCSQNMNHEYMSWYRQDPGLGLRQIYYSMNVEVTDKGDVPEGYKVSRKEKRNFPLILESPSPNQTSLYFCASSLLAGANVLTFGAGSRLTVL.

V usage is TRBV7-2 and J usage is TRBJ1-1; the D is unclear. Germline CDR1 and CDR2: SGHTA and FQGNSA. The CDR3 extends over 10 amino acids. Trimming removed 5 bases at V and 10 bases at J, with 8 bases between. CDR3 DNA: TGTGCCAGCAGCAACCGGGTAGCTTTCTTT. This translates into CASSNRVAFF.

The CDR3 loop reads CATWGPSLSNTEAFF. CDR3 coding DNA: TGTGCCACCTGGGGTCCCTCTCTATCGAACACTGAAGCTTTCTTT. The chain carries TRBV28 and TRBJ1-1; D call uncertain. Trimming pared 10 bases from V and 1 base from J, leaving 19 bases between. CDR3 length: 15 residues. Germline V gene lookup returns CDR1 MDHEN and CDR2 SYDVKM.

The CDR3: CASRGTSFNQPQHF. The DNA of the CDR3 is TGTGCCAGCAGGGGGACAAGCTTCAATCAGCCCCAGCATTTT. The gene calls are TRBV2 and TRBJ1-5; D possibly corresponds to TRBD1 (6 bases). CDR1 and CDR2 from the germline V gene are SNHLY and FYNNEI. Trimming left V 6 bases short and J 3 bases short, with 12 bases between. This CDR3 region has 14 residues.

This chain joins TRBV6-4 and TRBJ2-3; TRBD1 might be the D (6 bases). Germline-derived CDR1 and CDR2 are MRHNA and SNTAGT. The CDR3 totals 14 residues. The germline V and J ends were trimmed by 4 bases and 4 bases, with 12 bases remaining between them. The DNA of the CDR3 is TGTGCCAGCAGTGGCAAGGGGGAAGCAGATACGCAGTATTTT. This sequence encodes CASSGKGEADTQYF.

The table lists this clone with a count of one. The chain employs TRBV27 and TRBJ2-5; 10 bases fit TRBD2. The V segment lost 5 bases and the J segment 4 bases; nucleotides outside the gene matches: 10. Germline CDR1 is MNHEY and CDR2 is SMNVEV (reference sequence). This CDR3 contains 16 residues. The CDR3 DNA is TGTGCCAGCAGTCCTCTAGCGGGAGTGTGGGGAGAGACCCAGTACTTC. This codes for CASSPLAGVWGETQYF.

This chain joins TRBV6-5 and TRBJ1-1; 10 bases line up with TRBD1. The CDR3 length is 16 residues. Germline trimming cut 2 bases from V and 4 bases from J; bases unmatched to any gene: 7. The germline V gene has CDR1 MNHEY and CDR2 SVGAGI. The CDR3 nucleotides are TGTGCCAGCAGTTACAGCCGGGACAGGGGTGGCACTGAAGCTTTCTTT. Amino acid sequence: CASSYSRDRGGTEAFF.

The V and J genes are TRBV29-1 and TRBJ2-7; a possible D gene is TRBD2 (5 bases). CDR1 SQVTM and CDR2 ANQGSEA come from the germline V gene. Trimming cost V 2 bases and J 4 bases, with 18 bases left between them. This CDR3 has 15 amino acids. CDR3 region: CSVESSGEGQYEQYF. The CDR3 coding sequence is TGCAGCGTTGAATCGTCCGGAGAGGGCCAGTACGAGCAGTACTTC.

CDR3 protein: CASSPGLGPTGELFF. In DNA, the CDR3 is TGTGCCAGCAGTCCGGGACTAGGACCCACCGGGGAGCTGTTTTTT. This chain uses TRBV6-1 with TRBJ2-2; the match to TRBD2 covers 8 bases. The CDR3 totals 15 residues. V trimming: 5 bases; J trimming: 4 bases; junction bases outside the gene matches: 6. Germline assignment: CDR1 MNHNS and CDR2 SASEGT.

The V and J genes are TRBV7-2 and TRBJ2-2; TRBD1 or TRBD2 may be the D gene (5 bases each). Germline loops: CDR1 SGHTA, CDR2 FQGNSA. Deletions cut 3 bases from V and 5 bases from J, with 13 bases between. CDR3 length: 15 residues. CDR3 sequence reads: CASSFKGRETGELFF. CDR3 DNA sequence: TGTGCCAGCAGCTTTAAGGGGAGAGAGACCGGGGAGCTGTTTTTT.

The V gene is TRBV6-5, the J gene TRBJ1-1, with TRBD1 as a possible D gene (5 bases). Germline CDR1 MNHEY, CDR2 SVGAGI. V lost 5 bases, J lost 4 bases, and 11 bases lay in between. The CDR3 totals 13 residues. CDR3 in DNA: TGTGCCAGCAGTGCCGGGACTTCCACTGAAGCTTTCTTT. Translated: CASSAGTSTEAFF.

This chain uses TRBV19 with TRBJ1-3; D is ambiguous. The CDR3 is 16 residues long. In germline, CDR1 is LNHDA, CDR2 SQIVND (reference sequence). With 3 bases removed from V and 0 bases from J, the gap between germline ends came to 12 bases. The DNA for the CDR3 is TGTGCCAGTAGTATGAGCGGCCCAAGCTCTGGAAACACCATATATTTT. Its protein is CASSMSGPSSGNTIYF.